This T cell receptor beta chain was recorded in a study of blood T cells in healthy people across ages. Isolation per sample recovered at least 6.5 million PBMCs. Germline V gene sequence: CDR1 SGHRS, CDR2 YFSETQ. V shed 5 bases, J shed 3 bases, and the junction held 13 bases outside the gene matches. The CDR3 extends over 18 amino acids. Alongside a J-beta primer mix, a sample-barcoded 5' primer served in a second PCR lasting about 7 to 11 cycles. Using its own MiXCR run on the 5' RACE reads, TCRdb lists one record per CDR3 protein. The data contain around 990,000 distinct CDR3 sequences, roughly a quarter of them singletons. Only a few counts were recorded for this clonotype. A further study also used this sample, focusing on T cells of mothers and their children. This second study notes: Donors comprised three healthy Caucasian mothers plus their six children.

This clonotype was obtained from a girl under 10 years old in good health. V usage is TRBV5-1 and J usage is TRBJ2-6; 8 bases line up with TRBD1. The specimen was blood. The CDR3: CASRLWAGGAYGANVLTF. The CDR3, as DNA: TGCGCCAGCAGGCTATGGGCAGGGGGCGCGTATGGGGCCAACGTCCTGACTTTC.